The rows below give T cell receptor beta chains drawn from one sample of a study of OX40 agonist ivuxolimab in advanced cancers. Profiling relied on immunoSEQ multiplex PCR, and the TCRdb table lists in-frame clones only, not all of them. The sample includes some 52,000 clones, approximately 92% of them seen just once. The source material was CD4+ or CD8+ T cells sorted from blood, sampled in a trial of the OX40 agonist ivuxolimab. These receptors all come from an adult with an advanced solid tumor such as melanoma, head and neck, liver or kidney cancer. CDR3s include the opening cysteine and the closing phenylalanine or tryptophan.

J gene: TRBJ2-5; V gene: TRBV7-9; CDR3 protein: CASSDQETQYF
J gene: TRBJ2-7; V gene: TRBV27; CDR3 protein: CASSPRAGVDEQYF
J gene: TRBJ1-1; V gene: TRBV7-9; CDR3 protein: CASSLGATEAFF
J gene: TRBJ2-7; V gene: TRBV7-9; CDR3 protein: CASSLEYSESPYEQYF
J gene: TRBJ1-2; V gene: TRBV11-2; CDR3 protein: CASSPEGIDYGYTF
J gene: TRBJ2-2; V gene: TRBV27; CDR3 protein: CASSLFSPGQGAAGELFF
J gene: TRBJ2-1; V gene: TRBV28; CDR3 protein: CASSLVARGRFNEQFF
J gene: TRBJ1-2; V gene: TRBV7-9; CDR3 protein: CASSFGDNYGYTF
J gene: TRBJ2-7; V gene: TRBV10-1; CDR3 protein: CASSEGTGLVEQYF
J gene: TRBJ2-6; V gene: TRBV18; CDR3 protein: CASSPGVGANVLTF
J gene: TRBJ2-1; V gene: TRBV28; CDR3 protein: CASSVNEQFF
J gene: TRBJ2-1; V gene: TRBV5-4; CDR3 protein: CASISPANEQFF
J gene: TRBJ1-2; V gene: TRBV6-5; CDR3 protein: CASSYLGQGNYGYTF
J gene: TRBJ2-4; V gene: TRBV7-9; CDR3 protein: CASSLGTGAAKNIQYF
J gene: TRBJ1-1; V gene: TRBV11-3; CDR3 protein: CASGTGHGTEAFF
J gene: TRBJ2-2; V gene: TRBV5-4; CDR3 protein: CASSLELAGPTGELFF
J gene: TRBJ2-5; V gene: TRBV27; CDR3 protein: CASSLQGDETQYF
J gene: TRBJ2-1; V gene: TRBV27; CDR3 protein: CASSPTGQGSYNEQFF
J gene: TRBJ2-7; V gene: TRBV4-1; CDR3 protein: CASSHVEASYEQYF
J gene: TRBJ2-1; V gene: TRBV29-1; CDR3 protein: CSVGTANEQFF
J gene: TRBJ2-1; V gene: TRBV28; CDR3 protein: CASSSPPTRREDYNEWQFF
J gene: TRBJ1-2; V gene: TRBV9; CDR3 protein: CASSLRQGSLGGYTF
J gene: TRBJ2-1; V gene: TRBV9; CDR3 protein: CASSVSGSPGNEQFF
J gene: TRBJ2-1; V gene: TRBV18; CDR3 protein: CASSPPDGSLRDRGPYSYNEQFF
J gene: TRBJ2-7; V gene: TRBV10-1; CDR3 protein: CASSNGDSYEQYF
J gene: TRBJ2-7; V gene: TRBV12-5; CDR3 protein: CASGFGVYEQYF
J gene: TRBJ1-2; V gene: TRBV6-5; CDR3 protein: CASSTPRQAPDGYTF
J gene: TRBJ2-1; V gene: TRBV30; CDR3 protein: CAWSPLASNEQFF
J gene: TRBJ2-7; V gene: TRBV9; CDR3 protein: CASSAGTAYEQYF
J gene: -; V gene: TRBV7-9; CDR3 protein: CASSHAYEQYF
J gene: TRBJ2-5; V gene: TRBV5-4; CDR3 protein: CASSSRGPQETQYF
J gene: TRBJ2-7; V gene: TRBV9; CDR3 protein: CASSVDDAPYEQYF
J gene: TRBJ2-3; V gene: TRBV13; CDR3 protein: CASSSPRGGNTDTQYF
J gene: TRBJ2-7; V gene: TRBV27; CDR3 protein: CASSWDSSYEQYF
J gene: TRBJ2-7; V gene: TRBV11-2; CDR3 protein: CASSPPLWGFRYEQYF
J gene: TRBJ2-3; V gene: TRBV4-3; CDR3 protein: CASSQDPLYATGGTDTQYF
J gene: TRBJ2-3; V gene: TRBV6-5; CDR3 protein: CASWASTDTQYF
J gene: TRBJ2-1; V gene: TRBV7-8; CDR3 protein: CASGGYEQFF
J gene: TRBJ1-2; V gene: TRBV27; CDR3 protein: CASRPLMPTDRDAANYGYTF
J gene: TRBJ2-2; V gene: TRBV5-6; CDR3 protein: CASSLLRVLNTGELFF
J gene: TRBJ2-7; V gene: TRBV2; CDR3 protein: CASRILPGDTYEQYF
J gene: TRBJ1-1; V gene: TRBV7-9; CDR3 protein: CASSLGPSEAFF
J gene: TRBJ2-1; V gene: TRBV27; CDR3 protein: CASTPGGRGNEQFF
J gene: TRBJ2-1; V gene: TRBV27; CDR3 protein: CASSGTSGRNEQFF
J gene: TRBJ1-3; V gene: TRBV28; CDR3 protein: CASSPRQVGGNTIYF